This paragraph covers one T cell receptor (beta chain) sequence. As yet, its antigen is unknown. V lost 4 bases and J lost 2; bases outside the gene matches: 3. Germline CDR1 reads KGHSH; CDR2 reads LQKENI. This CDR3 is 14 amino acids long. The source of the sample is a study of shared clonotypes between healthy human individuals. For the study at large: The plates for each donor numbered three CD4 naive, three CD4 memory, two CD8 naive and one CD8 memory.

Overall study findings and caveats: Exclusively blood specimens were collected; tissue repertoires likely differ.

Sorted-subset replicate PCRs used 200 ng of genomic DNA. This amount corresponded to tens of thousands of T cell genomes. TCRdb's copy holds only in-frame clones and misses some; the assay was immunoSEQ multiplex PCR. The sample records about 1.1 million clones, about 84% being singletons. The source is a man between 18 and 29 years old in good health. Some clones in this sample may be carry-over from other donors' samples. Specimen: memory CD4+ T cells from PBMCs. The subset is: CD45RA-negative fraction. The chain has TRBV18 and TRBJ2-7; 9 nucleotides agree with TRBD1. DNA of the CDR3: TGTGCCAGCTCACGACGGGACAGGGCCTACGAGCAGTACTTC. It specifies CASSRRDRAYEQYF.